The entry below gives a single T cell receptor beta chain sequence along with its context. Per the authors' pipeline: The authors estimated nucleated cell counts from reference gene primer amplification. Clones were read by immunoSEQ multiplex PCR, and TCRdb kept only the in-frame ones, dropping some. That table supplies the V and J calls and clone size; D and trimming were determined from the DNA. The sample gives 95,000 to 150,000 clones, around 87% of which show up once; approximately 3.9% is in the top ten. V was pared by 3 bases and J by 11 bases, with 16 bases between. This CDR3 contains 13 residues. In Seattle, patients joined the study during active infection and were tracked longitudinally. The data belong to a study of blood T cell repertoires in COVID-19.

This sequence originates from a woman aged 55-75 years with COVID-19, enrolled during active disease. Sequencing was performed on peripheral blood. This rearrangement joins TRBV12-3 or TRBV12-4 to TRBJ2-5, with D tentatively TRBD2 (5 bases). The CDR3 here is CASSFGGPQKQYF. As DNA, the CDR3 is TGTGCCAGCAGTTTTGGAGGACCCCAGAAACAGTACTTC.